This T cell receptor beta chain stems from a study of cytomegalovirus exposure and HLA in healthy donors. Both 60 Vbeta primers and 13 Jbeta primers went into the PCR. Some clones are missing from TCRdb's copy, which holds only in-frame ones; the method was immunoSEQ multiplex PCR. The sample contains approximately 170,000 clones, around three quarters of which appear only once. J was trimmed by 4 bases and V by 1 base; bases with no gene match: 7. Germline loops: CDR1 LNHNV, CDR2 YYDKDF (reference sequence). The CDR3 length is 16 residues. This TCR came from a woman aged 50 to 65 in good health and CMV-seronegative. V and J are TRBV15 and TRBJ1-5, with 7 bases matching TRBD1. The sample comprised PBMCs. CDR3 DNA: TGTGCCACCAGCAGAGTTCGACAGGGCGGGAATCAGCCCCAGCATTTT. Its protein is CATSRVRQGGNQPQHF.